Each of the 17 T cell receptor beta chains below was sequenced from the same sample in a study of T cell clones after liver transplantation (dated by TCRdb to 2018 to 2020). The library came from the immunoSEQ multiplex PCR assay. TCRdb limited this immuneACCESS table to in-frame rearrangements with V and J called. A share of clones is missing; checked studies link under half to unresolved V genes, and the rest is unexplained. For this sample there are fewer than 85,000 clones; roughly 80% appear just once. Clones ranked in the top ten supply 0.65% to 0.85% of the sample. Sequencing was performed on CD4+ T cells from blood, taken 12 months after liver transplant. Source of these receptors: a human patient who received a liver transplant. Some T cells may derive from the graft donor when a transplant has been performed.

This chain connects TRBV6-1 to TRBJ1-5; no firm D call. Germline V gene lookup returns CDR1 MNHNS and CDR2 SASEGT. Trimming pared 5 bases from V and 6 bases from J, leaving 8 bases between. There are 12 residues in the CDR3. CDR3 DNA sequence: TGTGCCAGCAGTTCGGAAATTCAGCCCCAGCATTTT. Encoded protein: CASSSEIQPQHF.

This clone was counted only a few times. The genes are TRBV5-6 and TRBJ2-5, with a possible D match to TRBD1 (5 bases). The CDR3 spans 11 residues. Germline CDR1 and CDR2: SGHDT and YYEEEE. V lost 2 bases to trimming and J lost 11 bases, with 10 bases between them. The CDR3, as DNA: TGTGCCAGCAGCTTAATTGGGGCGCAGTACTTC. Amino acids: CASSLIGAQYF.

The sample holds a few counts of this clone. This chain uses TRBV28 with TRBJ2-7, with 12 bases identical to TRBD2. Trimming at V came to 0 bases and at J to 4 bases, leaving 7 bases not matched to a gene. Germline V gene sequence: CDR1 MDHEN, CDR2 SYDVKM. The length of the CDR3 is 17 residues. CDR3 region: CASSLWASGRVGYEQYF. The DNA of the CDR3 is TGTGCCAGCAGTTTATGGGCTAGCGGGAGGGTGGGGTACGAGCAGTACTTC. Complete variable domain (other parts from reference TRBV28 and TRBJ2-7): DVKVTQSSRYLVKRTGEKVFLECVQDMDHENMFWYRQDPGLGLRLIYFSYDVKMKEKGDIPEGYSVSREKKERFSLILESASTNQTSMYLCASSLWASGRVGYEQYFGPGTRLTVT.

The J gene is TRBJ1-1, the V gene TRBV5-1; D is unclear. The CDR3 is 14 residues long. In germline, CDR1 is SGHRS, CDR2 YFSETQ. The ends were cut back, 2 bases at V and 2 bases at J, with 10 bases in the middle. CDR3 nucleotide sequence: TGCGCCAGCAGCTTAGCACCGAGCAACACTGAAGCTTTCTTT. Amino acid sequence: CASSLAPSNTEAFF.

The V call is TRBV28, the J call TRBJ1-5; TRBD1 matches 9 bases. With V trimmed by 3 bases and J by 5 bases, 5 bases remained unmatched. Germline V CDR1 and CDR2: MDHEN, SYDVKM. This CDR3 has 15 residues. Here the CDR3 reads CASSFRGQGYQPQHF. The CDR3 DNA reads as TGTGCCAGCAGTTTTAGGGGACAGGGTTATCAGCCCCAGCATTTT.

The chain carries TRBV18 and TRBJ2-7; D remains unclear. Trimming stripped 1 base from V and 2 bases from J, with 12 bases between. The germline V gene encodes CDR1 KGHSH and CDR2 LQKENI. The length of the CDR3 is 15 residues. CDR3 in amino acids: CASSPQKDLTYEQYF. CDR3 coding DNA: TGTGCCAGCTCACCACAAAAGGACCTCACCTACGAGCAGTACTTC.

DNA for the CDR3: TGTGCCAGCGCAGGGGAGATTAGCAATCAGCCCCAGCATTTT. This sequence encodes CASAGEISNQPQHF. The chain employs TRBV6-1 and TRBJ1-5, with a tentative D call TRBD1 (6 bases). CDR3 length: 14 residues. Trimming removed 8 bases from V and 0 bases from J, with 11 bases in between. Per the germline V gene, CDR1 is MNHNS and CDR2 is SASEGT.

This clone has only one observation. As DNA, the CDR3 is TGTGCCAGCTCACCAGACTATGGCTACACCTTC. Translated: CASSPDYGYTF. The chain links TRBV18 to TRBJ1-2, with D unresolved. V was clipped by 2 bases and J by 3 bases, with 1 base between them. CDR1 KGHSH and CDR2 LQKENI come from the germline V gene. There are 11 residues in the CDR3.

This clone occurred once. The V gene is TRBV6-5, the J gene TRBJ2-2, with D perhaps being TRBD1 or TRBD2 (6 bases each). Trimming removed 0 bases from V and 4 bases from J, with 12 bases in between. Germline CDR1 and CDR2: MNHEY and SVGAGI. The length of the CDR3 is 16 residues. The CDR3 coding sequence is TGTGCCAGCAGTTACTCGAAAGGGGGGACCACCGGGGAGCTGTTTTTT. It codes for CASSYSKGGTTGELFF.

V and J are TRBV15 and TRBJ1-1; D ambiguous. CDR3 size: 13 residues. Trimming stripped 5 bases from V and 11 bases from J, with 18 bases between. Germline V lookup: CDR1 LNHNV, CDR2 YYDKDF (reference sequence). CDR3 loop: CATSRGPALGAFF. The CDR3 coding sequence is TGTGCCACCAGCCGAGGCCCGGCCCTTGGTGCTTTCTTT.

This chain joins TRBV5-1 and TRBJ2-7, with D perhaps TRBD2 (6 bases). Deletions cut 1 base from V and 0 bases from J, with 14 bases between. Germline CDR1 is SGHRS and CDR2 is YFSETQ. The CDR3 is 16 amino acids. The CDR3, as DNA: TGCGCCAGCAGCTTGATTGGGAGCGGGTTCTCCTACGAGCAGTACTTC. It encodes CASSLIGSGFSYEQYF.

The chain has TRBV11-2 and TRBJ1-4, with 8 bases matching TRBD1. Trimming at V came to 6 bases and at J to 6 bases, leaving 9 bases not matched to a gene. This CDR3 is built from 15 residues. CDR1 is SGHAT, CDR2 FQNNGV, per germline. The CDR3 loop reads CASRNRGSSHEKLFF. CDR3 DNA sequence: TGTGCCAGCAGAAACAGGGGGTCATCACATGAAAAACTGTTTTTT. The entire variable domain, with the rest obtained from reference TRBV11-2 and TRBJ1-4, is as follows: EAGVAQSPRYKIIEKRQSVAFWCNPISGHATLYWYQQILGQGPKLLIQFQNNGVVDDSQLPKDRFSAERLKGVDSTLKIQPAKLEDSAVYLCASRNRGSSHEKLFFGSGTQLSVL.

The CDR3 nucleotides are TGCGCCAGCAGCCAAGTCTGGGGGGCGCGGAGTGAAAAACTGTTTTTT. It yields the protein CASSQVWGARSEKLFF. V gene TRBV4-1 combines with J gene TRBJ1-4; perhaps TRBD1 as D (6 bases). Trimming took off 1 base at V and 7 bases at J, with 16 bases between the two ends. Germline assignment: CDR1 MGHRA and CDR2 YSYEKL. CDR3 size: 16 residues.

This clone was recorded a few times. The chain couples TRBV30 to TRBJ1-2, with D perhaps TRBD1 (6 bases). Germline-derived CDR1 and CDR2 are GTSNPN and SVGIG (reference sequence). The CDR3 runs to 15 residues. The V gene lost 5 bases and the J gene lost 5 bases, with 21 bases spanning the gap. CDR3 amino acids: CAWSFIRGRQYGYTF. The CDR3 DNA reads as TGTGCCTGGTCTTTCATCAGGGGTAGGCAATATGGCTACACCTTC.

The chain links TRBV28 to TRBJ2-7; 8 nucleotides line up with TRBD1. Per the germline V gene, CDR1 is MDHEN and CDR2 is SYDVKM. J gave up 6 bases and V 4 bases, and 11 bases lay outside the gene matches. This CDR3 spans 15 amino acids. CDR3 DNA sequence: TGTGCCAGCAGTTGGGGGTCCGGACAGGGCGTCGAGCAGTACTTC. Translation: CASSWGSGQGVEQYF.

This chain joins TRBV18 and TRBJ2-1, with D tentatively TRBD1 (5 bases). The germline CDR1 and CDR2 sequences are KGHSH and LQKENI. Between the trimmed V and J ends, which lost 1 base and 1 base, there was a span of 11 bases. The CDR3 contains 16 residues. This chain's CDR3 is CASSPRGPPSYNEQFF. Written as DNA, the CDR3 is TGTGCCAGCTCACCACGGGGCCCCCCGTCCTACAATGAGCAGTTCTTC.

The chain employs TRBV5-4 and TRBJ1-2; no definite D call. CDR1 SGHNT and CDR2 YYREEE come from the germline V gene (reference sequence). The length of the CDR3 is 13 residues. V was clipped by 2 bases and J by 4 bases, with 9 bases between them. CDR3 sequence reads: CASSFRGSYGYTF. The CDR3 DNA follows: TGTGCCAGCAGCTTCCGGGGTAGCTATGGCTACACCTTC.